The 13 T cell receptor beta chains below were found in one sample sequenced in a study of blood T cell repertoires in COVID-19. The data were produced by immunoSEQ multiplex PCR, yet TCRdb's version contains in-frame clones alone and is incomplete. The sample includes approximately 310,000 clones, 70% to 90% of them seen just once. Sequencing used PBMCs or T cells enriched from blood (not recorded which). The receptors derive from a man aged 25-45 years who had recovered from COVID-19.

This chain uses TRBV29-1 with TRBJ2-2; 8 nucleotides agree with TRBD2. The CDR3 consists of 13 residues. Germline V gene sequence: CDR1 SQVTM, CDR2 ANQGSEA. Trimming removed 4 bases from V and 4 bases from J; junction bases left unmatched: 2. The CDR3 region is CSVASGGTGELFF. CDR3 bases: TGCAGCGTTGCGAGCGGGGGCACCGGGGAGCTGTTTTTT.

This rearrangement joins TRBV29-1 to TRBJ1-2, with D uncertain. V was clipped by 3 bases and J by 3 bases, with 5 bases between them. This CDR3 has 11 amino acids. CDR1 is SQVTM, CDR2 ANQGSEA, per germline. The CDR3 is CSVDPDYGYTF. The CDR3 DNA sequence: TGCAGCGTTGACCCTGACTATGGCTACACCTTC.

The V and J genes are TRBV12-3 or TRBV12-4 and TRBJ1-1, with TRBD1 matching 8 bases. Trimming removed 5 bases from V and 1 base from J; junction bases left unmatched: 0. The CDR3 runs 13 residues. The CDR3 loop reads CASSGQGNTEAFF. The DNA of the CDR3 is TGTGCCAGCAGTGGACAGGGGAACACTGAAGCTTTCTTT.

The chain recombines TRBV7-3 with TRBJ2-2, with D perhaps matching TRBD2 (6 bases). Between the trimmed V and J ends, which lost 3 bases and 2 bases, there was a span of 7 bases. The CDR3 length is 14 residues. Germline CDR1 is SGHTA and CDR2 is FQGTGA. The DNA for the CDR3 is TGTGCCAGCAGCTTCGGGAGAAACACCGGGGAGCTGTTTTTT. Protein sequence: CASSFGRNTGELFF.

CDR3 in DNA: TGTGCCAGCAGCCCCCGGGACACCCTTGAAGCTTTCTTT. Its protein is CASSPRDTLEAFF. V and J are TRBV3-1 (or the pseudogene TRBV3-2) and TRBJ1-1; D possibly corresponds to TRBD1 (6 bases). The CDR3 is made up of 13 amino acids. Trimming took 4 bases from V and 7 from J, leaving 13 bases between them. From germline, CDR1 is LGHDT and CDR2 YNNKEL (reference sequence).

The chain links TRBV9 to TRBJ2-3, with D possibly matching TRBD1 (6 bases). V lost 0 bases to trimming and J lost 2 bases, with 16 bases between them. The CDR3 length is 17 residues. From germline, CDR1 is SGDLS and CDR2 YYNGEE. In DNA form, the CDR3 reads TGTGCCAGCAGCGTAGCTTCAAGGGCAGGGGCCACAGATACGCAGTATTTT. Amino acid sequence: CASSVASRAGATDTQYF. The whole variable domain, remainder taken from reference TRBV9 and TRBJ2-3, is DSGVTQTPKHLITATGQRVTLRCSPRSGDLSVYWYQQSLDQGLQFLIQYYNGEERAKGNILERFSAQQFPDLHSELNLSSLELGDSALYFCASSVASRAGATDTQYFGPGTRLTVL.

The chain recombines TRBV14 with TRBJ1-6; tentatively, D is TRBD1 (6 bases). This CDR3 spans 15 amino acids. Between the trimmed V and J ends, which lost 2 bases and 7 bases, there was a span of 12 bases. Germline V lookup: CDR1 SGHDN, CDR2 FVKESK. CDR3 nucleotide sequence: TGTGCCAGCAGCCAACCGGGACATTCGAATTCACCCCTCCACTTT. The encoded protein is CASSQPGHSNSPLHF.

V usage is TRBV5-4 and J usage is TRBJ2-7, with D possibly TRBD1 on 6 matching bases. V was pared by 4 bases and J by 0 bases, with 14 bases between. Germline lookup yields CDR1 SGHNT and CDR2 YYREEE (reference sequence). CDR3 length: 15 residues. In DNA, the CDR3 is TGTGCCAGCAGCCCGGATAGGGGGAGCTCCTACGAGCAGTACTTC. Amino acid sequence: CASSPDRGSSYEQYF.

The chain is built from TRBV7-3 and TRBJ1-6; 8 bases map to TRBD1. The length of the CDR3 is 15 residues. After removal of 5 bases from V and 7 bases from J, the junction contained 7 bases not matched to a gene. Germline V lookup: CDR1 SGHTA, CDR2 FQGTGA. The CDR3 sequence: CASSKGQGMNSPLHF. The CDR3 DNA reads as TGTGCCAGCAGCAAAGGACAGGGTATGAATTCACCCCTCCACTTT.

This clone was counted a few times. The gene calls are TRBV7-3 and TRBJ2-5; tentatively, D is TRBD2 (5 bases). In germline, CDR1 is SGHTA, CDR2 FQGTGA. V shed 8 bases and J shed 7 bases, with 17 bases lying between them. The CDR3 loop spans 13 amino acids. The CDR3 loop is CASGLATGGTQYF. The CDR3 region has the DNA TGTGCCAGCGGACTGGCAACTGGCGGGACCCAGTACTTC.

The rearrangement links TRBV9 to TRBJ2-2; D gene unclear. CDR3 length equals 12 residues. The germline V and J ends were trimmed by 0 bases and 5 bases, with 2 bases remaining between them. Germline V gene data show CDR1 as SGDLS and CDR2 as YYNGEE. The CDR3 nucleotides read TGTGCCAGCAGCGTAGTAACCGGGGAGCTGTTTTTT. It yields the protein CASSVVTGELFF.

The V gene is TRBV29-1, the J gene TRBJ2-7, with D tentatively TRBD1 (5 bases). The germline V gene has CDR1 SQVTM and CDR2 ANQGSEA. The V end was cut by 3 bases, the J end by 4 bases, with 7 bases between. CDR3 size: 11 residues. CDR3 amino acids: CSVDQGYEQYF. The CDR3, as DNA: TGCAGCGTTGATCAGGGTTACGAGCAGTACTTC.

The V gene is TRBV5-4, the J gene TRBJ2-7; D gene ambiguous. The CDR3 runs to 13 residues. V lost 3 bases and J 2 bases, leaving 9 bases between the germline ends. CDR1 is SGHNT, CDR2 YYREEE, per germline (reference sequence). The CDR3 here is CASSSRGTYEQYF. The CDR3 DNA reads TGTGCCAGCAGCTCCCGAGGAACCTACGAGCAGTACTTC.